The 21 T cell receptor beta chains below were found in one sample sequenced in a study of blood T cell repertoires in COVID-19. Here immunoSEQ multiplex PCR was the method, and the copy in TCRdb shows in-frame clones only, minus some. The sample has tens of thousands of clones; about nine tenths are singletons. Material for sequencing was peripheral blood. Source of these receptors: a middle-aged man with active or convalescent COVID-19.

The chain combines TRBV7-6 with TRBJ2-1; 8 bases match TRBD1. The germline gives CDR1 SGHVS, CDR2 FNYEAQ. V gave up 3 bases and J gave up 8 bases; unmatched junction bases: 12. This CDR3 region has 16 residues. CDR3 DNA: TGTGCCAGCAGCTTTAATAGCCCAGCGACAGGGGATGAGCAGTTCTTC. Translation gives CASSFNSPATGDEQFF.

The CDR3 nucleotides are TGTGCCAGCAGCTCAGGATACGGGGGAAATCAGCCCCAGCATTTT. It specifies CASSSGYGGNQPQHF. The chain joins TRBV11-1 to TRBJ1-5; possible D gene TRBD1, 5 bases. Between the trimmed V and J ends, which lost 4 bases and 4 bases, there was a span of 14 bases. The CDR3 contains 15 residues. Germline V gives CDR1 SGHAT, CDR2 FQDESV (reference sequence).

The gene calls are TRBV7-2 and TRBJ1-2; TRBD1 aligns across 9 bases. J gave up 8 bases and V 5 bases, and 12 bases lay outside the gene matches. Germline V CDR1 and CDR2: SGHTA, FQGNSA. The CDR3 consists of 15 residues. CDR3 protein: CASSPQTGGWGGYTF. CDR3 nucleotides: TGTGCCAGCAGCCCTCAAACAGGGGGCTGGGGAGGCTACACCTTC.

By frequency in the sample, this clone is medium-sized. The rearrangement joins TRBV5-1 to TRBJ2-7; TRBD1 matches at 12 bases. The CDR3 is made up of 19 amino acids. The ends lost 3 bases at V and 1 base at J; junction bases unmatched: 14. Germline loops: CDR1 SGHRS, CDR2 YFSETQ. The CDR3 protein is CASSSPGQGAGENSYEQYF. CDR3 in DNA: TGCGCCAGCAGCTCACCGGGACAGGGGGCGGGCGAAAATTCCTACGAGCAGTACTTC.

The table lists this clone with a count of one. V is TRBV28 and J is TRBJ2-7; 12 bases line up with TRBD2. Trimming took 7 bases from V and 4 from J; bases not matched to a gene: 5. Germline loops: CDR1 MDHEN, CDR2 SYDVKM. This CDR3 has 14 amino acids. CDR3 region: CASTRLAGVYEQYF. Written as DNA, the CDR3 is TGTGCCAGCACAAGACTAGCGGGAGTGTACGAGCAGTACTTC. Using reference TRBV28 and TRBJ2-7 for the parts outside the CDR3, the full variable domain is DVKVTQSSRYLVKRTGEKVFLECVQDMDHENMFWYRQDPGLGLRLIYFSYDVKMKEKGDIPEGYSVSREKKERFSLILESASTNQTSMYLCASTRLAGVYEQYFGPGTRLTVT.

This chain connects TRBV7-2 to TRBJ2-3, with D possibly matching TRBD1 (5 bases). V was clipped by 3 bases and J by 2 bases, with 12 bases between them. The germline CDR1 and CDR2 sequences are SGHTA and FQGNSA. The CDR3 length is 15 residues. The CDR3 DNA is TGTGCCAGCAGCTTTCTGTCCAGGGCCACAGATACGCAGTATTTT. Translation gives CASSFLSRATDTQYF.

V gene TRBV5-1 combines with J gene TRBJ2-2, with a possible D match to TRBD1 (6 bases). The V gene's germline CDR1 is SGHRS and CDR2 YFSETQ. V was cut by 4 bases and J by 2 bases, with 12 bases left in between. The CDR3 has 15 residues. As DNA, the CDR3 is TGCGCCAGCAGCCGCACGGGACAAAACACCGGGGAGCTGTTTTTT. Amino acid sequence: CASSRTGQNTGELFF.

The V gene is TRBV5-6, the J gene TRBJ2-7; weak D call: TRBD1 (5 bases). The germline V and J ends were trimmed by 0 bases and 3 bases, with 10 bases remaining between them. The germline V gene encodes CDR1 SGHDT and CDR2 YYEEEE. The CDR3 loop spans 14 amino acids. For the CDR3, the DNA is TGTGCCAGCAGCTTGGGACAGCCAAGCTACGAGCAGTACGTC. Translating it yields CASSLGQPSYEQYV.

This clone was seen once. The chain has TRBV3-1 (or the pseudogene TRBV3-2) and TRBJ2-7, with 10 nucleotides matching TRBD2. Germline V gives CDR1 LGHDT, CDR2 YNNKEL (reference sequence). Trimming removed 0 bases from V and 5 bases from J; junction bases left unmatched: 10. This CDR3 has 17 residues. For the CDR3, the DNA is TGTGCCAGCAGCCAAGAACGGCTAGCGGGGGACCTCAACGAGCAGTACTTC. Protein sequence: CASSQERLAGDLNEQYF.

For the CDR3, the DNA is TGTGCCAGTAGTACGCGGACAGGCCCAACTAATGAAAAACTGTTTTTT. Its translation is CASSTRTGPTNEKLFF. The chain combines TRBV19 with TRBJ1-4; 7 bases align to TRBD1. The CDR3 has 16 amino acids. CDR1 is LNHDA, CDR2 SQIVND, per germline (reference sequence). J lost 0 bases, V lost 4 bases, and 5 bases had no gene match. The full variable domain, completed using reference TRBV19 and TRBJ1-4, is DGGITQSPKYLFRKEGQNVTLSCEQNLNHDAMYWYRQDPGQGLRLIYYSQIVNDFQKGDIAEGYSVSREKKESFPLTVTSAQKNPTAFYLCASSTRTGPTNEKLFFGSGTQLSVL.

Only a few counts were recorded for this clone. This sequence joins TRBV30 and TRBJ1-1, with D unresolved. The germline V gene has CDR1 GTSNPN and CDR2 SVGIG (reference sequence). The CDR3 is made up of 15 amino acids. Between the trimmed V and J ends, which lost 0 bases and 0 bases, there was a span of 11 bases. The CDR3: CAWSVGGHMNTEAFF. The DNA for the CDR3 is TGTGCCTGGAGTGTGGGAGGGCACATGAACACTGAAGCTTTCTTT.

The chain links TRBV6-5 to TRBJ2-7; the D is unclear. The CDR3 is made up of 13 amino acids. V was shortened by 8 bases and J by 0 bases, with 11 bases between the two germline ends. Germline V gives CDR1 MNHEY, CDR2 SVGAGI. The CDR3 is CASGPLSSYEQYF. CDR3 coding DNA: TGTGCCAGCGGGCCGCTAAGCTCCTACGAGCAGTACTTC.

This clone was counted a single time. The chain carries TRBV6-5 and TRBJ1-3; TRBD1 is a possible D gene (5 bases). Per the germline V gene, CDR1 is MNHEY and CDR2 is SVGAGI. Trimming stripped 5 bases from V and 2 bases from J, with 13 bases between. CDR3 length: 15 residues. Here the CDR3 reads CASSRGSAPGNTIYF. The CDR3 DNA follows: TGTGCCAGCAGTAGGGGCAGCGCTCCTGGAAACACCATATATTTT.

In this sample, this clone turned up once. The chain couples TRBV11-2 to TRBJ2-5; D might be TRBD2 (6 bases). Per germline, CDR1 SGHAT and CDR2 FQNNGV. The CDR3 length is 13 residues. Deletions cut 3 bases from V and 5 bases from J, with 10 bases between. This CDR3 is CASSLPGGETQYF. In DNA, the CDR3 is TGTGCCAGCAGCTTGCCTGGAGGGGAGACCCAGTACTTC.

In its sample, this clone was seen a few times. The rearrangement uses TRBV3-1 (or the pseudogene TRBV3-2) and TRBJ1-3, with D unclear. Trimming took off 0 bases at V and 0 bases at J, with 12 bases between the two ends. CDR3 length equals 17 residues. Germline CDR1 reads LGHDT; CDR2 reads YNNKEL (reference sequence). CDR3 sequence (DNA): TGTGCCAGCAGCCAAGATCTCGGACTCACCTCTGGAAACACCATATATTTT. Protein: CASSQDLGLTSGNTIYF.

The CDR3 is CASSENPAGSEQYF. The CDR3 bases are TGCGCCAGCAGCGAGAATCCGGCGGGGTCCGAGCAGTACTTC. The chain couples TRBV5-1 to TRBJ2-7; D is perhaps TRBD2 (6 bases). The CDR3 sequence is 14 residues long. The V end was cut by 4 bases, the J end by 6 bases, with 17 bases between. Looked up from germline, CDR1 is SGHRS and CDR2 is YFSETQ.

The chain employs TRBV9 and TRBJ1-1; no clear D gene. Trimming cost V 0 bases and J 2 bases, with 8 bases left between them. The CDR3 is made up of 14 amino acids. CDR1 and CDR2 (germline): SGDLS, YYNGEE. DNA for the CDR3: TGTGCCAGCAGCGTAGGGGCAGCTAACACTGAAGCTTTCTTT. Translating gives CASSVGAANTEAFF.

The table lists this clone with a count of one. The chain joins TRBV7-9 to TRBJ1-1; D is uncertain. Looked up from germline, CDR1 is SEHNR and CDR2 is FQNEAQ (reference sequence). V was cut by 2 bases and J by 0 bases, with 16 bases left in between. This CDR3 has 17 residues. The CDR3 region has the DNA TGTGCCAGCAGCTTATTAGGGCGGGGTTTGATGAACACTGAAGCTTTCTTT. It is translated as CASSLLGRGLMNTEAFF.

The genes are TRBV19 and TRBJ2-5; no definite D call. The CDR3 sequence is 17 residues long. Germline V gene lookup returns CDR1 LNHDA and CDR2 SQIVND (reference sequence). The germline V and J ends were trimmed by 4 bases and 1 base, with 19 bases remaining between them. CDR3 protein: CASSTLTPKKLQETQYF. CDR3 coding DNA: TGTGCCAGTAGTACCCTAACCCCCAAAAAGCTCCAAGAGACCCAGTACTTC.

The chain carries TRBV9 and TRBJ1-5; D uncertain. The CDR3 runs to 15 residues. Germline loops: CDR1 SGDLS, CDR2 YYNGEE. Trimming removed 3 bases at V and 7 bases at J, with 17 bases between. CDR3 sequence (DNA): TGTGCCAGCAGCGCCCCCCAGCAGTTCAGGCAGCCCCAGCATTTT. Translating gives CASSAPQQFRQPQHF.

This clone appeared once. The chain uses TRBV6-1 and TRBJ2-7; 7 positions agree with TRBD1. There are 14 residues in the CDR3. V dropped 2 bases and J dropped 3; count of bases not matched to a gene: 4. Germline CDR1 MNHNS, CDR2 SASEGT. The CDR3 nucleotides are TGTGCCAGCAGTGAATGGGACAGAGACTACGAGCAGTACGTC. It encodes CASSEWDRDYEQYV.